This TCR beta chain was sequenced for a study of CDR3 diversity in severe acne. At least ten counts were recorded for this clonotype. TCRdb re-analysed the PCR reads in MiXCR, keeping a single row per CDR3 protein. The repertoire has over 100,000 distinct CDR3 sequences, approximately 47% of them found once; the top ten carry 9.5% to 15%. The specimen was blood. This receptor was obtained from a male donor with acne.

Written as DNA, the CDR3 is TGCAGTGCTTTTTCCGGGACTAGCGGGAACGGCAATGAGCAGTTCTTC. This codes for CSAFSGTSGNGNEQFF. The chain uses TRBV20-1 and TRBJ2-1, with 13 nucleotides matching TRBD2. In germline, CDR1 is DFQATT, CDR2 SNEGSKA (reference sequence). J was trimmed by 6 bases and V by 5 bases; bases with no gene match: 10. The length of the CDR3 is 16 residues.